Shown below are 12 T cell receptor beta chains from a single sample sequenced in a study of Tregs in tolerant kidney transplant recipients. The nonmyeloablative bone marrow transplants came from related graft donors, with transient mixed chimerism. The assay was immunoSEQ multiplex PCR, and TCRdb's table has in-frame clones only and misses some. The sample holds some 30,000 clones. Sequences were derived from CD4+ T cells from blood (PBMCs), sampled 24 months after the transplant. The receptors here all came from a human patient who received a combined kidney and bone marrow transplant. Some of these T cells may belong to the graft donor.

About this clone: The observed sequence ends 3 residues before the CDR3 terminus, with the missing tail filled in from the germline J gene. The chain links TRBV10-2 to TRBJ2-3, with D possibly being TRBD2 (6 bases). The CDR3 is 13 amino acids. Looked up from germline, CDR1 is WSHSY and CDR2 is SAAADI. Trimming stripped 7 bases from V and 4 bases from J, with 12 bases between. The sequenced part of the CDR3 DNA is TGCGCCAGCAACCGGGACTTCTCAGATACG. This codes for CASNRDFSDT. The whole CDR3 region reads CASNRDFSDTQYF.

On this clone itself: The sequence runs out 3 residues before the end of the CDR3; the remainder is reconstructed from the germline J gene. The chain combines TRBV6-2 or TRBV6-3 with TRBJ1-2; maybe TRBD1 (5 bases). This CDR3 has 12 residues. The germline V and J ends were trimmed by 9 bases and 7 bases, with 15 bases remaining between them. Germline V gene sequence: CDR1 MNHEY, CDR2 SVGEGT. The CDR3 here is CASGTGLGGYTF. CDR3 DNA (partial): TGTGCCAGTGGTACGGGACTGGGTGGC.

In the case of this clone: The CDR3 end is not reached by the read, which stops 3 residues before it; the germline J gene fills it in. The chain employs TRBV18 and TRBJ1-1; unclear D gene. The CDR3 length is 13 residues. Germline values: CDR1 KGHSH, CDR2 LQKENI. V lost 2 bases and J lost 1, with 5 bases in between. The CDR3 loop reads CASSPGQNTEAFF. The CDR3 bases that were read are TGTGCCAGCTCACCAGGGCAGAACACTGAA.

Regarding this clone: The read ends 3 residues early relative to the CDR3; the germline J gene fills the gap. The chain joins TRBV19 to TRBJ2-7; 10 bases agree with TRBD2. From germline, CDR1 is LNHDA and CDR2 SQIVND (reference sequence). After removal of 7 bases from V and 5 bases from J, the junction contained 11 bases not matched to a gene. CDR3 size: 15 residues. CDR3: CASTPAGAGGHEQYF. CDR3 DNA, as far as it was read: TGTGCCAGTACCCCCGCTGGAGCGGGAGGGCACGAG.

About this clone: The CDR3 extends 3 residues past the end of the read, so its final part is completed from the germline J gene. J is TRBJ2-3 and V is TRBV10-3; 10 nucleotides agree with TRBD2. Germline loops: CDR1 ENHRY, CDR2 SYGVKD. The V and J ends lost 10 bases and 4 bases, in that order; junction bases with no gene match: 5. CDR3 length equals 13 residues. The sequenced part of the CDR3 DNA is TGTGCCACGCTAGCGGGAGCAGCAGATACG. Its protein product is CATLAGAADT. The full CDR3 protein reads CATLAGAADTQYF.

Here the CDR3 reads CASSEPREGGNTIYF. The CDR3 DNA, read in part, is TGTGCCAGCAGTGAACCCAGGGAGGGAGGAAACACC. The rearrangement links TRBV6-4 to TRBJ1-3; maybe TRBD1 (5 bases). The CDR3 is cut off 3 residues early in the read; its end comes from the germline J gene. V was shortened by 3 bases and J by 4 bases, with 13 bases between the two germline ends. This CDR3 is built from 15 residues. Germline loops: CDR1 MRHNA, CDR2 SNTAGT.

A remark on this clone: The read stops 3 residues short of the end of the CDR3; the missing end is completed from the germline J gene. This chain connects TRBV7-3 to TRBJ1-1; no clear D gene. Germline V gene data show CDR1 as SGHTA and CDR2 as FQGTGA. The ends were cut back, 6 bases at V and 0 bases at J, with 8 bases in the middle. This CDR3 is built from 13 residues. The DNA read from the CDR3 is TGTGCCAGCAGTTCGTCCTTGAACACTGAA. As protein: CASSSSLNTE. The full-length CDR3 reads as CASSSSLNTEAFF.

Partial CDR3 DNA: TGTGCCATCAGTTCTTCCGGGACTAGCAACACCGGGGAG. Its translation is CAISSSGTSNTGE. The complete CDR3 protein is CAISSSGTSNTGELFF. V and J are TRBV10-3 and TRBJ2-2; 9 bases match TRBD2. Read data end 3 residues before the CDR3 end; the end is taken from the germline J gene. This CDR3 is built from 16 residues. Germline-derived CDR1 and CDR2 are ENHRY and SYGVKD. The V and J ends lost 5 bases and 2 bases, in that order; junction bases with no gene match: 6.

In regard to this clone: Read coverage stops 3 residues before the CDR3 terminus; the germline J gene supplies the remainder. The genes are TRBV7-9 and TRBJ1-1; D may be TRBD1 (6 bases). The CDR3 totals 15 residues. Germline CDR1 and CDR2: SEHNR and FQNEAQ (reference sequence). The V end lost 8 bases, the J end lost 5 bases, and 21 bases lay between the germline ends. This chain's CDR3 is CASRTDQGSITEAFF. The DNA read from the CDR3 is TGTGCCAGCCGGACAGACCAGGGGAGTATAACTGAA.

A remark on this clone: The missing CDR3 end, 3 residues past where the read stops, is filled in from the germline J gene. The V call is TRBV19, the J call TRBJ1-4, with D possibly TRBD1 on 5 matching bases. The CDR3 runs to 15 residues. CDR1 and CDR2 (germline): LNHDA, SQIVND (reference sequence). V was trimmed by 4 bases and J by 0 bases, leaving 9 bases between them. The DNA read from the CDR3 is TGTGCCAGTAGTAAGACAGCTGCAACTAATGAAAAA. It yields the protein CASSKTAATNEK. The CDR3 in full is CASSKTAATNEKLFF.

A remark on this clone: The observed sequence ends 3 residues before the CDR3 terminus, with the missing tail filled in from the germline J gene. The genes are TRBV20-1 and TRBJ2-2; 12 positions agree with TRBD2. Germline V gene sequence: CDR1 DFQATT, CDR2 SNEGSKA (reference sequence). CDR3 length: 16 residues. Trimming removed 2 bases from V and 4 bases from J; junction bases left unmatched: 5. The CDR3 here is CSARPTSGSATGELFF. The covered CDR3 bases are TGCAGTGCTAGACCGACTAGCGGGAGTGCCACCGGGGAG.

A remark on this clone: The read comes to an end 3 residues before the CDR3 does, leaving the germline J gene to fill in the end. This chain links TRBV30 with TRBJ1-6; tentative D call: TRBD1 (5 bases). This CDR3 spans 14 amino acids. Trimming removed 5 bases at V and 4 bases at J, with 12 bases between. Germline CDR1 reads GTSNPN; CDR2 reads SVGIG (reference sequence). This CDR3 reads CAWGRDLYNSPLHF. Incomplete CDR3 DNA: TGTGCCTGGGGCAGGGATCTTTATAATTCACCC.